This T cell receptor (beta chain) was retrieved from a study of T cell responses to AZD1222 COVID-19 vaccine. Broader study findings: After two AZD1222 doses, spike-specific TCR breadth and depth rose versus day 0.

TCRdb's copy holds only in-frame clones and misses some; the assay was immunoSEQ multiplex PCR. The table records 150,000 or so clones, less than 95% of them present only once. For this clone: The antigen remains undetermined.

Per the germline V gene, CDR1 is MNHEY and CDR2 is SVGAGI. There are 14 residues in the CDR3. V trimming: 7 bases; J trimming: 4 bases; junction bases outside the gene matches: 4. Sequencing used peripheral blood, obtained on day 0 of AZD1222 vaccination. This chain connects TRBV6-5 to TRBJ2-4, with 10 nucleotides matching TRBD1. The TCR comes from an adult in good health. CDR3 region: CASTPGQGKNIQYF. CDR3 nucleotide sequence: TGTGCCAGCACCCCGGGACAGGGGAAAAACATTCAGTACTTC.